Listed below are T cell receptor beta chains from one sample, sequenced in a study of blood T cell repertoires in COVID-19. Clones were read by immunoSEQ multiplex PCR, and TCRdb kept only the in-frame ones, dropping some. The sample has around 190,000 clones; roughly 80% are singletons. The source material was peripheral blood. Receptors originate from a man aged 55 to 70 with acute or convalescent COVID-19. Each CDR3 is given with its conserved first and last residue. D genes are given only for firm matches. Clone size, where shown, is once, few, many, or a class for clones that have expanded.

j_call clone_size d_call v_call cdr3_nt cdr3_aa
TRBJ1-5 few - TRBV28 TGTGCCAGCAGTCCACCTGTCGGACAGAGCAATCAGCCCCAGCATTTT CASSPPVGQSNQPQHF
TRBJ2-7 - TRBD2 TRBV2 TGTGCCAGCAGTGACGGGGGAGGGCCCTACGAGCAGTACTTC CASSDGGGPYEQYF
TRBJ2-2 - - TRBV6-5 TGTGCCAGCGGGCAGACGAACACCGGGGAGCTGTTTTTT CASGQTNTGELFF
TRBJ1-2 - TRBD1 TRBV25-1 TGTGCCAGCAGTGCAGGGGGCTATGGCTACACCTTC CASSAGGYGYTF
TRBJ2-1 - TRBD2 TRBV20-1 TGCAGTGCTAGTCGGGGGGACAATGAGCAGTTCTTC CSASRGDNEQFF
TRBJ1-6 - - TRBV11-3 TGTGCCAGCAGCTTGGGGGGTTGGGGTTCACCCCTCCACTTT CASSLGGWGSPLHF
TRBJ2-6 - - TRBV6-5 TGTGCCAGCAGTTACTCGGCGGGGACGGGGGCCAACGTCCTGACTTTC CASSYSAGTGANVLTF
TRBJ2-7 - - TRBV12-5 TGTGCTAGTGGTGGTCGACAGGTTTACGAGCAGTACTTC CASGGRQVYEQYF
TRBJ1-2 - - TRBV28 TGTGCCAGCAGCAGGGGTAGCTATGGCTACACCTTC CASSRGSYGYTF
TRBJ1-1 - - TRBV29-1 TGCAGCGATGGGGACACGAACACTGAAGCTTTCTTT CSDGDTNTEAFF
TRBJ1-1 - TRBD1 TRBV29-1 TGCAGCGTTACCGGGACAGGGGTGAACACTGAAGCTTTCTTT CSVTGTGVNTEAFF
TRBJ1-4 - TRBD1 TRBV24-1 TGTGCCACCAGTGATGAACCGGGACAGGGAACTGAAAAACTGTTTTTT CATSDEPGQGTEKLFF
TRBJ1-2 - - TRBV28 TGTGCCAGCAGCGACAGCCCCTATGGCTACACCTTC CASSDSPYGYTF
TRBJ1-3 - - TRBV19 TGTGCCAGTAGTATCGGAAGGGGCTCTGGAAACACCATATATTTT CASSIGRGSGNTIYF
TRBJ2-7 - - TRBV4-2 TGTGCCAGCAGCCAAGATGCAGGGTTTGGTGGGCAGTACTTC CASSQDAGFGGQYF
TRBJ2-1 - - TRBV4-3 TGCGCCAGCAGCCAAGTATCTGGGGGGGCTCCCTACAATGAGCAGTTCTTC CASSQVSGGAPYNEQFF
TRBJ1-6 few - TRBV4-3 TGCGCCAGCAGCCCTCACTTAGAGTCAGGCCTTAGCTCCTATAATTCACCCCTCCACTTT CASSPHLESGLSSYNSPLHF
TRBJ1-5 many - TRBV20-1 TGCAGTGCTAGTGGGACCGGGATGGGACTGGGCAATCAGCCCCAGCATTTT CSASGTGMGLGNQPQHF